Given below is one T cell receptor (beta chain) in context. Germline values: CDR1 SEHNR, CDR2 FQNEAQ (reference sequence). J was trimmed by 6 bases and V by 4 bases; bases with no gene match: 10. This CDR3 has 15 amino acids. Sequencing was performed with immunoSEQ multiplex PCR; in TCRdb, only in-frame clones are kept and a portion is missing. The sample carries roughly 400,000 clones, 75% to 90% recorded once. The entry originates in a study of blood T cell repertoires in COVID-19. The chain employs TRBV7-9 and TRBJ1-1; 8 nucleotides align to TRBD1. The sequence was obtained from a young man who had recovered from COVID-19. The sequenced sample consisted of PBMCs or T cells enriched from blood (not recorded which). The CDR3 region has the DNA TGTGCCAGCAGCTCGCGGACAGGGATTCTGGCTGAAGCTTTCTTT. Residues: CASSSRTGILAEAFF. The whole variable domain, remainder taken from reference TRBV7-9 and TRBJ1-1, is DTGVSQNPRHKITKRGQNVTFRCDPISEHNRLYWYRQTLGQGPEFLTYFQNEAQLEKSRLLSDRFSAERPKGSFSTLEIQRTEQGDSAMYLCASSSRTGILAEAFFGQGTRLTVV.